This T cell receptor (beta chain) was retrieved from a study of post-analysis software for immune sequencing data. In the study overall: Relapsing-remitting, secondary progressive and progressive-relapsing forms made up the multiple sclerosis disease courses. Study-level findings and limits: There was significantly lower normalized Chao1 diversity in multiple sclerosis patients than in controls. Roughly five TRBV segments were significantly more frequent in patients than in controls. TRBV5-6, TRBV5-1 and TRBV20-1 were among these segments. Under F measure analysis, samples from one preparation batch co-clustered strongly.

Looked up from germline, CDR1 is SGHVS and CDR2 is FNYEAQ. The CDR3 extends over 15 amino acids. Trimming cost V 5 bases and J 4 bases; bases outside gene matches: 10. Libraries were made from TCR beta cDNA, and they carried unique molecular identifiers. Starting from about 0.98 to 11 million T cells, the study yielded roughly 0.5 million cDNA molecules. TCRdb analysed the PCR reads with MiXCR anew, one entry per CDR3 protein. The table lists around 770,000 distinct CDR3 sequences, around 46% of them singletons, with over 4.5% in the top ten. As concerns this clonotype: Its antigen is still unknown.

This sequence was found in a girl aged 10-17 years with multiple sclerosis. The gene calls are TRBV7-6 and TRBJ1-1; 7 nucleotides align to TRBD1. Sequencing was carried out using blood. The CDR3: CASSAATGQSTEAFF. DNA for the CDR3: TGTGCCAGCAGCGCTGCGACAGGGCAGAGCACTGAAGCTTTCTTT.